The present TCR beta chain was sequenced within a study of blood T cell repertoires in COVID-19. On the study more broadly: Italy, Spain and the United States were the sources of the convalescent and acute COVID-19 samples. The cDNA or gDNA used as material had been derived from T cells, B-cell-depleted T cells, or PBMCs.

Original processing notes: Reference gene primer amplification yielded estimated nucleated cell counts. The data were produced by immunoSEQ multiplex PCR, yet TCRdb's version contains in-frame clones alone and is incomplete. V and J calls and clone size come straight from that table; D and trimming were deduced from the DNA. The repertoire holds about 250,000 clones, roughly 91% seen once, with 0.75% to 0.9% in the top ten. Germline assignment: CDR1 SEHNR and CDR2 FQNEAQ (reference sequence). Between the trimmed V and J ends, which lost 1 base and 0 bases, there was a span of 10 bases. CDR3 length: 16 residues.

The chain is built from TRBV7-9 and TRBJ2-1; D possibly corresponds to TRBD1 (6 bases). Sequencing used peripheral blood. The TCR sequence derives from a man in his thirties or forties with acute or convalescent COVID-19. The CDR3 DNA reads TGTGCCAGCAGCTTAGTTTCAGGGGTCTCCTACAATGAGCAGTTCTTC. It is translated as CASSLVSGVSYNEQFF.